The T cell receptor (beta chain) under discussion was sequenced for a study of shared clonotypes between healthy human individuals. The wider study: In total, the donors were two women and three men aged 18 to 49. Used for every donor were three CD4 naive, three CD4 memory, two CD8 naive and one CD8 memory plate. Findings and caveats of the study: Naive subsets, compared against memory subsets, generally had larger estimated richness values.

Profiled with immunoSEQ multiplex PCR; TCRdb holds only in-frame clones, not every one. Seen here are some 2,000,000 clones, 90% to 96% observed once, and the top ten hold roughly 0.13%. In this sample, this clone turned up a few times. As yet, its antigen is unknown. Other DNA sequences in this sample translate to the same CDR3. Donors were healthy HIV-negative adults without recently reported acute infections or vaccinations. This sequence was found in a man aged 18-30 years in good health. The material sequenced was naive CD4+ T cells sorted from blood. Subset defined: CD45RA+ positively selected.

This CDR3 is CASSPGQGSGNTIYF. Here the CDR3 DNA reads TGTGCCAGCTCACCTGGACAGGGCTCTGGAAACACCATATATTTT. V gene TRBV18 combines with J gene TRBJ1-3; 8 positions match TRBD1. CDR1 is KGHSH and CDR2 is LQKENI in the germline V gene. The CDR3 is made up of 15 amino acids. The ends lost 3 bases at V and 0 bases at J; junction bases unmatched: 1.